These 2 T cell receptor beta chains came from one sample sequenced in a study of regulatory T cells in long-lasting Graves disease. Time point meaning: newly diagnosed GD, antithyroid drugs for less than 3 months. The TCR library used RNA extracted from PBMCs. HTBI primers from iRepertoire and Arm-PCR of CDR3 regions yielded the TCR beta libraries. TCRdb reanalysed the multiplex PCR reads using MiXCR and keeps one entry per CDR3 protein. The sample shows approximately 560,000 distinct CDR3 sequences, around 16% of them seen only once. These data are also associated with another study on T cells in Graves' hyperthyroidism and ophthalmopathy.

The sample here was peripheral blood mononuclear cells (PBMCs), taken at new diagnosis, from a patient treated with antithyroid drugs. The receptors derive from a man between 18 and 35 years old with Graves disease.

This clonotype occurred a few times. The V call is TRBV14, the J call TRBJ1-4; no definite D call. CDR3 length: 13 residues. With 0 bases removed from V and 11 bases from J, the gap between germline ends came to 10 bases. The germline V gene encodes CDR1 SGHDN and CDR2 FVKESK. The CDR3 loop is CASSQDTVRKLFF. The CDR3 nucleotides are TGTGCCAGCAGCCAAGACACCGTCCGGAAACTGTTTTTT.

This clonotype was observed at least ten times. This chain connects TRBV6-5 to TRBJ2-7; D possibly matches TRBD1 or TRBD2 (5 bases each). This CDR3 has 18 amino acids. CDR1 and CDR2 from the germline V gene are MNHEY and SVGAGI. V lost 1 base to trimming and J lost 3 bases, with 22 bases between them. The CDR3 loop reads CASSYYLGTPGTLYEQYF. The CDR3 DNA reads TGTGCCAGCAGTTACTACCTGGGGACCCCAGGAACGCTCTACGAGCAGTACTTC.